These T cell receptor beta chains were read from a single sample in a study of cytomegalovirus exposure and HLA in healthy donors. Profiling relied on immunoSEQ multiplex PCR, and the TCRdb table lists in-frame clones only, not all of them. The sample has roughly 150,000 clones, 80% to 85% seen once. The sequencing sample was made of PBMCs. These receptors were obtained from a woman aged 18-29 years in good health and CMV-seronegative. Both conserved end residues are part of each CDR3. The D gene is left open where the match is weak. The size field is filled for only some rows; it gives once, few, many or a size class.

j_call v_call clone_size d_call cdr3_nt cdr3_aa
TRBJ2-7 TRBV5-1 - TRBD2 TGCGCCAGCAGCTTCTCGCCCCCGGGAAGCGGGGCCCTCGAGCAGTACTTC CASSFSPPGSGALEQYF
TRBJ2-1 TRBV18 once TRBD2 TGTGCCAGCTCACCTCCCGGGACTAGCGGCACCCAAGGGCAGTTCTTC CASSPPGTSGTQGQFF
TRBJ2-3 TRBV15 - TRBD1 TGTGCCACCAGCCGAACAGGACAGGGACGGCCAGATACGCAGTATTTT CATSRTGQGRPDTQYF
TRBJ2-4 TRBV30 - TRBD2 TGTGCCTGGAGTGTCGGGAGCGGGGGGGCCAACAGTCAGTACTTC CAWSVGSGGANSQYF
TRBJ2-2 TRBV19 - - TGTGCCAGTAGTATTGAGGTGACCGGGGAGCTGTTTTTT CASSIEVTGELFF
TRBJ1-3 TRBV7-9 - - TGTGCCAGCAGCTTAGGAGTGATGTACTCTGGAAACACCATATATTTT CASSLGVMYSGNTIYF
TRBJ1-2 TRBV6-1 - TRBD1 TGTGCCGCCAAGGGGGCGACTAACTATGGCTACACCTTC CAAKGATNYGYTF
TRBJ2-3 TRBV6-4 - TRBD2 TGTGCCAGCAGTTTGCAGCGGGGGGGCGCAGATACGCAGTATTTT CASSLQRGGADTQYF
TRBJ1-1 TRBV19 - - TGTGCCAGTAGTGTCGAGGGAAGGACTGAAGCTTTCTTT CASSVEGRTEAFF
TRBJ1-4 TRBV7-8 - TRBD1 TGTGCCAGCAGCTCCATGACAGGGCCAAATGAAAAACTGTTTTTT CASSSMTGPNEKLFF
TRBJ1-1 TRBV11-2 once - TGTGCCAGCAGCTTAGCCGGGAACACTGAAGCTTTCTTT CASSLAGNTEAFF
TRBJ2-2 TRBV2 once TRBD1 TGTGCCAGCGGACAGGGAGGCCTAGTTAGGGGGGCCGGGGAGCTGTTTTTT CASGQGGLVRGAGELFF
TRBJ2-1 TRBV4-2 - TRBD2 TGTGCCAGCAGCCGGAAGGGACTAGTCTCCTACAATGAGCAGTTCTTC CASSRKGLVSYNEQFF
TRBJ1-6 TRBV14 - TRBD1 TGTGCCAGCAGCCATCCCACAGGGGGTCCTAATAATTCACCCCTCCACTTT CASSHPTGGPNNSPLHF
TRBJ1-5 TRBV7-8 once - TGTGCCAGCAGCTTAAGTTCGGTTTACAGGGAGGGGGATCAGCCCCAGCATTTT CASSLSSVYREGDQPQHF
TRBJ2-2 TRBV28 - TRBD1 TGTGCCAGCAGGGGGACAGGGAGCACCGGGGAGCTGTTTTTT CASRGTGSTGELFF
TRBJ1-1 TRBV7-9 - - TGTGCCAGCAGTCATCCTCAGGTGGGGGGAAACACTGAAGCTTTCTTT CASSHPQVGGNTEAFF
TRBJ1-3 TRBV10-3 - - TGTGCCATCAGTGAGTCAACCAGGGCCTCTGGAAACACCATATATTTT CAISESTRASGNTIYF
TRBJ2-1 TRBV7-2 - TRBD2 TGTGCCAGCAGCACACCCGCTAGACTAGCGGGGGGGCGGTCGGATGAGCAGTTCTTC CASSTPARLAGGRSDEQFF
TRBJ2-1 TRBV15 - - TGTGCCACCAGCAGAGGGGGGCGCACGTACAATGAGCAGTTCTTC CATSRGGRTYNEQFF
TRBJ2-2 TRBV2 - TRBD1 TGTGCCAGCAGCCGGACAGGTCGGGAGCTGTTTTTT CASSRTGRELFF
TRBJ2-7 TRBV27 - - TGTGCCAGCAGTCCAGACAGGCCCCTCACCTACGAGCAGTACTTC CASSPDRPLTYEQYF
TRBJ2-7 TRBV19 - - TGTGCCAGTAGTTGGCTCGGCGGGAACGAGCAGTACTTC CASSWLGGNEQYF
TRBJ2-4 TRBV5-1 - - TGCGCCAGCAGTCTCCGGGACTCCCGAGTAGCCAAAAACATTCAGTACTTC CASSLRDSRVAKNIQYF
TRBJ2-6 TRBV15 - - TGTGCCACCAGCATCCGAGGGACCAACGTCCTGACTTTC CATSIRGTNVLTF
TRBJ2-5 TRBV27 - TRBD2 TGTGCCAGCAGTTTCGGGACTAGCCCTCAAGAGACCCAGTACTTC CASSFGTSPQETQYF
TRBJ1-6 TRBV5-6 - TRBD1 TGTGCCAGCAGCGCGGGACAGCCAACGCATAATTCACCCCTCCACTTT CASSAGQPTHNSPLHF
TRBJ2-2 TRBV19 few - TGTGCCTCCGGAGTCACCGGGGAGCTGTTTTTT CASGVTGELFF
TRBJ1-1 TRBV6-5 - - TGTGCCAGCAGGCACCCGCAGGAGGGCACTGAAGCTTTCTTT CASRHPQEGTEAFF
TRBJ1-2 TRBV11-3 - TRBD1 TGTGCCAGCAGCCCCGGACAGGTTTATGGCTACACCTTC CASSPGQVYGYTF
TRBJ2-5 TRBV2 - - TGTGCCAGCAGCGCGGGATATCAAGAGACCCAGTACTTC CASSAGYQETQYF
TRBJ1-2 TRBV5-6 - - TGTGCCAGCAGCTTACCAGGGAGGGACGGCTACACCTTC CASSLPGRDGYTF
TRBJ1-2 TRBV6-1 - TRBD1 TGTGCCAGCAGTGGTGGACAGGGGGCTAACTATGGCTACACCTTC CASSGGQGANYGYTF
TRBJ1-1 TRBV28 - - TGTGCCAGCAGACAGGGTCGGACTGAAGCTTTCTTT CASRQGRTEAFF
TRBJ1-6 TRBV6-5 - TRBD1 TGTGCCAGCAGTTACTCGGGACAGGTTAATTCACCCCTCCACTTT CASSYSGQVNSPLHF
TRBJ1-2 TRBV19 - - TGTGCCAGTAGTATCTCTCCCCCGGTGGATGGCTACACCTTC CASSISPPVDGYTF
TRBJ1-6 TRBV2 - - TGTGCCAGCAGTGATCTCGTAGGGGATGTTCGGAATTCACCCCTCCACTTT CASSDLVGDVRNSPLHF
TRBJ1-3 TRBV15 - - TGTGCCACCAGCCACTCTGGAAACACCATATATTTT CATSHSGNTIYF
TRBJ2-3 TRBV7-9 - TRBD1 TGTGCCAGCAGCTTGTCTACAGGGGCTAGCACAGATACGCAGTATTTT CASSLSTGASTDTQYF
TRBJ2-1 TRBV9 - TRBD2 TGTGCCAGCAGCGTAGTGGGAGCGGGGGGGGCCTGGGACGAGCAGTTCTTC CASSVVGAGGAWDEQFF
TRBJ1-4 TRBV6-6 - TRBD1 TGTGCCAGCAGTTACCCGGACAGGGGCAGAGAAAAACTGTTTTTT CASSYPDRGREKLFF
TRBJ1-2 TRBV7-9 - TRBD1 TGTGCCAGCAGCCCCCCATCGGACAGGCGAGGCTATGGCTACACCTTC CASSPPSDRRGYGYTF